This passage covers 11 T cell receptor beta chains from one sample sequenced in a study of metastatic and nonmetastatic thyroid tumors. Thyroid surgery took place with no prior treatment in any patient. TCRdb recomputed clones from the PCR reads via MiXCR. The sample yields 30,000 to 35,000 clones, approximately 29% seen once. The material sequenced was blood. Every receptor here comes from a female donor with papillary thyroid cancer or a benign thyroid nodule (not recorded which). Some clones in this sample may be carry-over from other donors' samples.

In its sample, this clone was seen many times. J is TRBJ1-2 and V is TRBV12-3 or TRBV12-4; TRBD1 agrees at 9 bases. This CDR3 region has 14 residues. V shed 3 bases and J 6 bases; nucleotides not matched to a gene: 5. The CDR3 reads CASSLSGQGHGYTF. The DNA of the CDR3 is TGTGCCAGCAGTTTGTCGGGACAGGGCCATGGCTACACCTTC.

This clone has ten or more counts. The CDR3 loop is CASRGGSSYNSPLHF. CDR3 DNA: TGTGCCAGCCGGGGGGGAAGCTCCTATAATTCACCCCTCCACTTT. This chain connects TRBV28 to TRBJ1-6, with D possibly TRBD1 on 5 matching bases. The CDR3 has 15 amino acids. The V gene's germline CDR1 is MDHEN and CDR2 SYDVKM. V lost 8 bases and J 0 bases, leaving 11 bases between the germline ends.

This clone has a single count. As the CDR3 is not closed by the conserved phenylalanine or tryptophan, this likely results from a read error. The DNA is omitted, as the CDR3 cannot be located on it reliably, and the CDR3 follows TCRdb's listing. The chain couples TRBV27 to TRBJ2-7; the tabulated D call, TRBD1, remains unverified against the DNA. Per germline, CDR1 MNHEY and CDR2 SMNVEV (reference sequence). The CDR3 is 14 residues long, ends included. CDR3 in amino acids: CASSLRDRGHEQYI.

Ten or more counts support this clone. The V gene is TRBV6-1, the J gene TRBJ1-1, with TRBD1 identical over 10 bases. Trimming took 7 bases from V and 5 from J; bases not matched to a gene: 7. Germline-derived CDR1 and CDR2 are MNHNS and SASEGT. The CDR3 extends over 14 amino acids. DNA for the CDR3: TGTGCCAGCACCCCGGGACAGGGGCCGACTGAAGCTTTCTTT. Translated, it gives CASTPGQGPTEAFF.

In the case of this clone: No conserved phenylalanine or tryptophan is present at the end of the CDR3, so a read error is the likely explanation. This CDR3 reads CSVERTTGETQYY. The CDR3 DNA sequence: TGCAGCGTTGAAAGGACGACGGGGGAGACCCAGTACTAC. The chain couples TRBV29-1 to TRBJ2-5; TRBD2 is a possible D gene (5 bases). CDR1 SQVTM and CDR2 ANQGSEA come from the germline V gene. The length of the CDR3 is 13 residues. Trimming pared 2 bases from V and 5 bases from J, leaving 12 bases between.

This clone showed up many times. This rearrangement joins TRBV3-1 to TRBJ1-1; TRBD1 might be the D (5 bases). This CDR3 has 14 residues. V gave up 0 bases and J gave up 3 bases, with 8 bases separating them. Germline V gene lookup returns CDR1 LGHDT and CDR2 YNNKEL (reference sequence). CDR3 in amino acids: CASSQDQGDTEAFF. CDR3 DNA sequence: TGTGCCAGCAGCCAAGATCAGGGAGACACTGAAGCTTTCTTT.

This clone was counted ten times or more. The gene calls are TRBV9 and TRBJ2-2; 8 bases map to TRBD1. Germline V gene data show CDR1 as SGDLS and CDR2 as YYNGEE. Losses at the gene ends were 0 bases for V and 5 bases for J; bases not matched to a gene: 6. The CDR3 is made up of 16 amino acids. CDR3 nucleotides: TGTGCCAGCAGCGTAGCAGGACAGGGTAGGACCGGGGAGCTGTTTTTT. Its translation is CASSVAGQGRTGELFF.

The V call is TRBV11-2, the J call TRBJ1-1; 7 bases are a match to TRBD1. CDR1 is SGHAT and CDR2 is FQNNGV in the germline V gene. The V gene end was trimmed by 5 bases and the J gene end by 0 bases; junction bases not matched to a gene: 12. This CDR3 is 17 amino acids long. CDR3 loop: CASSTPPGQTMNTEAFF. CDR3 coding DNA: TGTGCCAGCAGCACCCCCCCGGGACAGACCATGAACACTGAAGCTTTCTTT.

This rearrangement joins TRBV7-9 to TRBJ2-7, with 7 positions matching TRBD2. In germline, CDR1 is SEHNR, CDR2 FQNEAQ (reference sequence). The CDR3 is 14 residues long. The J segment lost 5 bases and the V segment lost 3 bases, leaving 7 bases of the junction unmatched. The CDR3 spells CASSLASGLDEQYF. The CDR3 DNA follows: TGTGCCAGCAGCTTGGCTAGCGGACTGGACGAGCAGTACTTC. Drawing the rest from reference TRBV7-9 and TRBJ2-7, the complete variable domain is DTGVSQNPRHKITKRGQNVTFRCDPISEHNRLYWYRQTLGQGPEFLTYFQNEAQLEKSRLLSDRFSAERPKGSFSTLEIQRTEQGDSAMYLCASSLASGLDEQYFGPGTRLTVT.

This clone was counted at least ten times. This may be a read error, as it is one base from a much larger clone. The genes are TRBV4-2 and TRBJ1-1; D not certain. V lost 0 bases, J lost 6 bases, and 11 bases lay in between. The CDR3 contains 14 residues. Per germline, CDR1 LGHNA and CDR2 YNFKEQ. CDR3 sequence reads: CASSQESPNAEAFF. As DNA, the CDR3 is TGTGCCAGCAGCCAAGAAAGCCCCAACGCTGAAGCTTTCTTT.

In its sample, this clone ranks as medium-sized. The V call is TRBV12-3 or TRBV12-4, the J call TRBJ2-5, with D perhaps assigned TRBD1 or TRBD2 (6 bases each). V shed 7 bases and J shed 4 bases, with 10 bases lying between them. This CDR3 has 12 amino acids. CDR3 sequence: CASTGAGETQYF. The DNA for the CDR3 is TGTGCCAGCACGGGGGCTGGAGAGACCCAGTACTTC.